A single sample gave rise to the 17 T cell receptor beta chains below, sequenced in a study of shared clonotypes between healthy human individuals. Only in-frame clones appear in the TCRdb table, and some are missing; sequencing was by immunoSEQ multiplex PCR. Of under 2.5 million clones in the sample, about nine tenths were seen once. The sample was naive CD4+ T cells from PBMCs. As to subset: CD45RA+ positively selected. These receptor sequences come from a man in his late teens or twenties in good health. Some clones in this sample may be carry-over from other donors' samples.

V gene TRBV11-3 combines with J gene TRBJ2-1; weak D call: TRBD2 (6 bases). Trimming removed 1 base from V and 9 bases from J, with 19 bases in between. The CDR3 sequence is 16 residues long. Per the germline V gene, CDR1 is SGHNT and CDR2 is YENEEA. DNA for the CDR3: TGTGCCAGCAGCTTAGGACTAGGTTCAGAGTTTTCTGAGCAGTTCTTC. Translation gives CASSLGLGSEFSEQFF.

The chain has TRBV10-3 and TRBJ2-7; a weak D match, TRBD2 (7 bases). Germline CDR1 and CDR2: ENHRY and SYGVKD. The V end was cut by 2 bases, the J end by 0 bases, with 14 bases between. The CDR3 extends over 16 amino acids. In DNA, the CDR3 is TGTGCCATCAGTGAGCGCGGGGGCCTCGGCTCCTACGAGCAGTACTTC. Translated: CAISERGGLGSYEQYF.

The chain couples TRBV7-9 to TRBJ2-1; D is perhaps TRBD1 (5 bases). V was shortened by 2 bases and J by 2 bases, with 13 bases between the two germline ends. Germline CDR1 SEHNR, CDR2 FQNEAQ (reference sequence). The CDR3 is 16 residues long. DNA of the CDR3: TGTGCCAGCAGCTTAAGGGGCCAGCTGGCCTACAATGAGCAGTTCTTC. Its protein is CASSLRGQLAYNEQFF.

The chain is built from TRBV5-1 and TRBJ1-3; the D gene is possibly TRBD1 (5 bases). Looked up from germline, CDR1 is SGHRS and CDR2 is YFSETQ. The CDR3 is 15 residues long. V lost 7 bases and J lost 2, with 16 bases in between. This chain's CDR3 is CASALGGSPGNTIYF. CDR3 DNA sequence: TGCGCCAGCGCTTTGGGGGGGAGCCCTGGAAACACCATATATTTT.

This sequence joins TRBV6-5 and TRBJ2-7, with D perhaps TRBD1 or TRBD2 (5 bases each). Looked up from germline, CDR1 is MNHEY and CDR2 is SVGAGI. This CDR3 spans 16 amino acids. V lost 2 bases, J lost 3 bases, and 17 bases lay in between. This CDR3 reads CASSYDGAGRGYEQYF. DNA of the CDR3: TGTGCCAGCAGTTACGATGGCGCAGGGAGAGGCTACGAGCAGTACTTC.

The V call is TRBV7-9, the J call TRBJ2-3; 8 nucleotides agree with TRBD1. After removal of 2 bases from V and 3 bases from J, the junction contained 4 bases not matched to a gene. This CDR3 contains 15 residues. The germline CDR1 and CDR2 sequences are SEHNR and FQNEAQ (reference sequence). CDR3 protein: CASSLWTGSTDTQYF. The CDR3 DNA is TGTGCCAGCAGCTTATGGACAGGGAGTACAGATACGCAGTATTTT.

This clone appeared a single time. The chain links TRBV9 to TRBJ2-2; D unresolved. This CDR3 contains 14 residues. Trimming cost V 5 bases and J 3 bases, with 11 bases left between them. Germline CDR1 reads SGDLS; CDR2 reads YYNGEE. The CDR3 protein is CASRTRVDTGELFF. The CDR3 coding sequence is TGTGCCAGCAGAACCCGGGTGGACACCGGGGAGCTGTTTTTT.

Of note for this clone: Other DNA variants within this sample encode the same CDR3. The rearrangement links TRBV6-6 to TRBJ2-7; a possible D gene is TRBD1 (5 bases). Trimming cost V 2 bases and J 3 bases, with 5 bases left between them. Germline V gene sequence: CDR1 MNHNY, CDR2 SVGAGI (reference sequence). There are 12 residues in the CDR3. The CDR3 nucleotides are TGTGCCAGCAGTTACAGGGGCTACGAGCAGTACTTC. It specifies CASSYRGYEQYF.

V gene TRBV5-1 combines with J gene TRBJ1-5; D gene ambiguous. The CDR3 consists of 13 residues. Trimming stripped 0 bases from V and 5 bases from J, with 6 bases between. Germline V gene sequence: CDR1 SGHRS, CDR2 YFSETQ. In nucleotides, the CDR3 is TGCGCCAGCAGCTTGGCGGATGATCAGCCCCAGCATTTT. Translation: CASSLADDQPQHF. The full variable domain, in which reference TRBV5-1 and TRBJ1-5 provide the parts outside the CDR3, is KAGVTQTPRYLIKTRGQQVTLSCSPISGHRSVSWYQQTPGQGLQFLFEYFSETQRNKGNFPGRFSGRQFSNSRSEMNVSTLELGDSALYLCASSLADDQPQHFGDGTRLSIL.

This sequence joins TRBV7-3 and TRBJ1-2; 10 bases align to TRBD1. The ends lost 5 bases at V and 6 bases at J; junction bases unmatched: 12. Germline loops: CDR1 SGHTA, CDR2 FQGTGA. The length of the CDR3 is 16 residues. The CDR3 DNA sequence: TGTGCCAGCAGCCCCGTGGGCGACAGGGGGCGAGATGGCTACACCTTC. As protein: CASSPVGDRGRDGYTF.

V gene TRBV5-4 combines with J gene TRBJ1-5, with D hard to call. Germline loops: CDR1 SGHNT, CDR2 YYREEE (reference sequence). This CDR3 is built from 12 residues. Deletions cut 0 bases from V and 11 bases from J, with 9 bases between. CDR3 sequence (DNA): TGTGCCAGCAGCTTGGGCGCGGGGTCCCAGCATTTT. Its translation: CASSLGAGSQHF.

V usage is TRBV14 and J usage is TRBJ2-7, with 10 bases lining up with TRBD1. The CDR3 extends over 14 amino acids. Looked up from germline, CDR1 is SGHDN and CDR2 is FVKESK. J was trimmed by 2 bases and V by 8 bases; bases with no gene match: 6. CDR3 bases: TGTGCCAGCTCTCAGACAGGGGGCACCTACGAGCAGTACTTC. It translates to CASSQTGGTYEQYF.

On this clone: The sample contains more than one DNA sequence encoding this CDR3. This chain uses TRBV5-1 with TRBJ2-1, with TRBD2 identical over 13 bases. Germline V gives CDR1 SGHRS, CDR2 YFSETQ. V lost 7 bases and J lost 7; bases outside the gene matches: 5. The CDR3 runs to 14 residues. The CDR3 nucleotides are TGCGCCAGCTTAGGACTAGCGGGGGCTAATGAGCAGTTCTTC. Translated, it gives CASLGLAGANEQFF.

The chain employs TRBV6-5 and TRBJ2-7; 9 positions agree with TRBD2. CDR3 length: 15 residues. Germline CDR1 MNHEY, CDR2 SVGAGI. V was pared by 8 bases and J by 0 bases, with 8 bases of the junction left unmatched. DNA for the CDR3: TGTGCCAGCTCAGGTAGCGGGAGCGGCTCCTACGAGCAGTACTTC. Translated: CASSGSGSGSYEQYF.

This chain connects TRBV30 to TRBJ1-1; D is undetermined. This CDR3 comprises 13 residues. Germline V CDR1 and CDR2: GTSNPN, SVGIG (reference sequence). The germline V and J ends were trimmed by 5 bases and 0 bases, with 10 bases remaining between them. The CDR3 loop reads CAWGLGMNTEAFF. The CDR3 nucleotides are TGTGCCTGGGGTCTCGGGATGAACACTGAAGCTTTCTTT.

The CDR3 sequence is CASSVGPWAYEQYF. The CDR3 DNA follows: TGTGCCAGCAGCGTAGGCCCTTGGGCCTACGAGCAGTACTTC. The rearrangement uses TRBV9 and TRBJ2-7; D ambiguous. Germline CDR1 SGDLS, CDR2 YYNGEE. V lost 0 bases and J lost 2, with 9 bases in between. CDR3 length equals 14 residues.

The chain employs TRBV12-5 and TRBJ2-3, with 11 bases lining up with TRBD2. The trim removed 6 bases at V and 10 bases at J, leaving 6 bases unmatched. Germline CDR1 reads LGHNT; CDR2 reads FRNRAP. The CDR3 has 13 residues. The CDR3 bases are TGTGCTAGTGGGTGGACTAGCGGGTCGGCGCAGTATTTT. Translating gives CASGWTSGSAQYF.